A selection of T cell receptor beta chains follows, all from one sample in a study of blood T cell repertoires in COVID-19. The repertoire was sequenced with immunoSEQ multiplex PCR; TCRdb's copy has only in-frame clones and lacks some. This sample has 110,000 to 150,000 clones, with roughly 86% found just once. The sequencing input was peripheral blood. These receptors were taken from a human donor in a cohort sampled during active COVID-19. The CDR3 runs from the conserved cysteine through the conserved F or W. Fields, in order: V gene, J gene, CDR3 protein.

v_gene: TRBV7-2
j_gene: TRBJ1-1
CDR3aa: CASSLAGDRNTEAFF

v_gene: TRBV4-1
j_gene: TRBJ1-6
CDR3aa: CASSQEGVYNSPLHF

v_gene: TRBV6-2/TRBV6-3
j_gene: TRBJ2-7
CDR3aa: CASSADRGTSGRVYEQYF

v_gene: TRBV11-3
j_gene: TRBJ1-1
CDR3aa: CASSPGGVDTEAFF

v_gene: TRBV19
j_gene: TRBJ1-3
CDR3aa: CASSQGTRSKDSGNTIYF

v_gene: TRBV14
j_gene: TRBJ1-2
CDR3aa: CASSQVSNYGYTF

v_gene: TRBV7-9
j_gene: TRBJ1-2
CDR3aa: CASSLVETATDGYTF

v_gene: TRBV11-1
j_gene: TRBJ2-1
CDR3aa: CASSLGGGADNEQFF

v_gene: TRBV14
j_gene: TRBJ2-5
CDR3aa: CASSQERLQETQYF

v_gene: TRBV6-5
j_gene: TRBJ1-6
CDR3aa: CASSYSAENSPLHF

v_gene: TRBV15
j_gene: TRBJ2-3
CDR3aa: CATSRARLAGTSTDTQYF

v_gene: TRBV5-4
j_gene: TRBJ1-2
CDR3aa: CASSPGMGGYTF

v_gene: TRBV28
j_gene: TRBJ2-7
CDR3aa: CASSTQGTGAYEQYF

v_gene: TRBV2
j_gene: TRBJ1-5
CDR3aa: CASKKTGTNQPQHF

v_gene: TRBV19
j_gene: TRBJ2-2
CDR3aa: CASSAETSGRALGTGELFF

v_gene: TRBV29-1
j_gene: TRBJ1-1
CDR3aa: CSVAGGQGGGEAFF

v_gene: TRBV10-3
j_gene: TRBJ2-3
CDR3aa: CAIGGGGSYLDTQYF

v_gene: TRBV5-6
j_gene: TRBJ2-7
CDR3aa: CASSLGDRDTYEQYF

v_gene: TRBV10-1
j_gene: TRBJ2-3
CDR3aa: CASSENWGQRGVTDTQYF

v_gene: TRBV18
j_gene: TRBJ1-1
CDR3aa: CASSPAVRTEAFF

v_gene: TRBV28
j_gene: TRBJ1-3
CDR3aa: CASIGGTQVYSGNTIYF

v_gene: TRBV3-1/TRBV3-2
j_gene: TRBJ2-1
CDR3aa: CASSQDPLAGAHNEQFF

v_gene: TRBV7-9
j_gene: TRBJ2-5
CDR3aa: CASSLSTSGGVYQETQYF